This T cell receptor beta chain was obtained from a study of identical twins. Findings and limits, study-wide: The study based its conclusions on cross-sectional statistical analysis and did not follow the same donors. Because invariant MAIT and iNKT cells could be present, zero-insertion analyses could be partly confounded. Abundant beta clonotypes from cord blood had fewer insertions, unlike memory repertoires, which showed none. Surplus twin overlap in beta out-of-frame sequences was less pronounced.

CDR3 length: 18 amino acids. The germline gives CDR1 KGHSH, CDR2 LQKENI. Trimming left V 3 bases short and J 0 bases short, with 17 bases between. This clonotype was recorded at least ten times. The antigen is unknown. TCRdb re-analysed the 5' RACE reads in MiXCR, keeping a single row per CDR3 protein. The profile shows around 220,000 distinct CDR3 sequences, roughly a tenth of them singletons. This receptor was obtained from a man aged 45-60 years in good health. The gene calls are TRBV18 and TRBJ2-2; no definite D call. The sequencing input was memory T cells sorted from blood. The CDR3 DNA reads TGTGCCAGCTCACCTAGCACGCTAGGATACACGAACACCGGGGAGCTGTTTTTT. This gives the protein CASSPSTLGYTNTGELFF. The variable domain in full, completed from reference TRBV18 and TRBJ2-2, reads NAGVMQNPRHLVRRRGQEARLRCSPMKGHSHVYWYRQLPEEGLKFMVYLQKENIIDESGMPKERFSAEFPKEGPSILRIQQVVRGDSAAYFCASSPSTLGYTNTGELFFGEGSRLTVL.